The rows below give T cell receptor beta chains drawn from one sample of a study of shared T cell receptors in the human thymus. Produced via immunoSEQ multiplex PCR; TCRdb's table is partial and in-frame only. The sample carries hundreds of thousands of clones, 75% to 85% recorded once. This same sample was also taken into another study, of human thymus T cells.

The sample was thymocytes. The receptors derive from a boy under three years old with a congenital heart defect. The CDR3 runs from the conserved cysteine through the conserved F or W. The D gene is left open where the match is weak. Size tells how often a clone was seen (once, few, many) or the class of an expanded clone, and some rows leave it out.

D gene: .; V gene: TRBV5-1; J gene: TRBJ2-1; clone size: .; CDR3 DNA: TGCGCCAGCGGTTTCCCTTCGGGAGAAGGCACCTACAATGAGCAGTTCTTC; CDR3 protein: CASGFPSGEGTYNEQFF
D gene: .; V gene: TRBV7-3; J gene: TRBJ1-1; clone size: once; CDR3 DNA: TGTGCCAGCACCCCGAGGCATCAGGGGACTGAAGCTTTCTTT; CDR3 protein: CASTPRHQGTEAFF
D gene: TRBD1; V gene: TRBV30; J gene: TRBJ2-3; clone size: once; CDR3 DNA: TGTGCCTGGAGGGGACAGGGGGCCCCCACAGATACGCAGTATTTT; CDR3 protein: CAWRGQGAPTDTQYF
D gene: TRBD1; V gene: TRBV4-1; J gene: TRBJ2-7; clone size: .; CDR3 DNA: TGCGCCAGCAGCCAAGATCTAGGGGACAGGGGCTACGAGCAGTACTTC; CDR3 protein: CASSQDLGDRGYEQYF
D gene: TRBD1; V gene: TRBV11-3; J gene: TRBJ1-1; clone size: .; CDR3 DNA: TGTGCCAGCAGCAAGAGACAGGGTATGGACACTGAAGCTTTCTTT; CDR3 protein: CASSKRQGMDTEAFF
D gene: TRBD1; V gene: TRBV10-3; J gene: TRBJ2-6; clone size: .; CDR3 DNA: TGTGCCATCGGGTCGGACAGGGCCTCGTCTGGGGCCAACGTCCTGACTTTC; CDR3 protein: CAIGSDRASSGANVLTF
D gene: TRBD1; V gene: TRBV7-2; J gene: TRBJ2-5; clone size: .; CDR3 DNA: TGTGCCAGCAGCTTAGTAACCCCGACAGGGGCCTCACAAGAGACCCAGTACTTC; CDR3 protein: CASSLVTPTGASQETQYF
D gene: TRBD2; V gene: TRBV30; J gene: TRBJ2-3; clone size: once; CDR3 DNA: TGTGCCTGGAGTGTACAGCGGGAGTTCGGAGATACGCAGTATTTT; CDR3 protein: CAWSVQREFGDTQYF
D gene: .; V gene: TRBV6-5; J gene: TRBJ1-1; clone size: .; CDR3 DNA: TGTGCCAGCAGTTACCGAGGGGGGAACACTGAAGCTTTCTTT; CDR3 protein: CASSYRGGNTEAFF
D gene: TRBD1; V gene: TRBV19; J gene: TRBJ1-2; clone size: .; CDR3 DNA: TGTGCCAGTAGTCCGGTCTACAGGGGGACGGGGGGCTACACCTTC; CDR3 protein: CASSPVYRGTGGYTF
D gene: .; V gene: TRBV2; J gene: TRBJ2-5; clone size: .; CDR3 DNA: TGTGCCAGCAGGAACGAGCGATCGCAAGAGACCCAGTACTTC; CDR3 protein: CASRNERSQETQYF
D gene: TRBD1; V gene: TRBV19; J gene: TRBJ2-7; clone size: .; CDR3 DNA: TGTGCCAGTAGTTCTTTGGGACAGGGGGCGGACGAGCAGTACTTC; CDR3 protein: CASSSLGQGADEQYF
D gene: .; V gene: TRBV9; J gene: TRBJ2-3; clone size: .; CDR3 DNA: TGTGCCAGCAGCCCCGTTAGGACTCGGTCAGGCACAGATACGCAGTATTTT; CDR3 protein: CASSPVRTRSGTDTQYF
D gene: TRBD1; V gene: TRBV5-4; J gene: TRBJ2-5; clone size: .; CDR3 DNA: TGTGCCAGCAGCTGGGTGGGGGCAGGGGGCTTTGAGACCCAGTACTTC; CDR3 protein: CASSWVGAGGFETQYF
D gene: TRBD1; V gene: TRBV6-6; J gene: TRBJ1-3; clone size: .; CDR3 DNA: TGTGCCAGCAGTTTGACAGGGGGCCCTGGAAACACCATATATTTT; CDR3 protein: CASSLTGGPGNTIYF
D gene: TRBD1; V gene: TRBV30; J gene: TRBJ1-2; clone size: .; CDR3 DNA: TGTGCCTGGATCCACCGGGGACAGGGGCCAAATTCTAACTATGGCTACACCTTC; CDR3 protein: CAWIHRGQGPNSNYGYTF
D gene: .; V gene: TRBV2; J gene: TRBJ2-2; clone size: .; CDR3 DNA: TGTGCCAGCCAAGCGGTTTCGGGGGAGCTGTTTTTT; CDR3 protein: CASQAVSGELFF
D gene: TRBD1; V gene: TRBV5-1; J gene: TRBJ1-2; clone size: .; CDR3 DNA: TGCGCCAGCAACGGACAGGTGGGGGCTAACTATGGCTACACCTTC; CDR3 protein: CASNGQVGANYGYTF
D gene: TRBD2; V gene: TRBV9; J gene: TRBJ2-2; clone size: .; CDR3 DNA: TGTGCCAGCAGCGTAGGTAGCGGGAGAGGTACTGGGGAGCTGTTTTTT; CDR3 protein: CASSVGSGRGTGELFF
D gene: .; V gene: TRBV2; J gene: TRBJ2-7; clone size: .; CDR3 DNA: TGTGCCAGCAGTCAGGGACTGCCCTACTCCTACGAGCAGTACTTC; CDR3 protein: CASSQGLPYSYEQYF
D gene: .; V gene: TRBV5-4; J gene: TRBJ2-1; clone size: .; CDR3 DNA: TGTGCCAGCAGCATGGTTAGCGGCGTCCTCAATGAGCAGTTCTTC; CDR3 protein: CASSMVSGVLNEQFF
D gene: TRBD2; V gene: TRBV15; J gene: TRBJ2-7; clone size: .; CDR3 DNA: TGTGCCACCAGCAGAGAGCGGGAGGAGGCGTACGAGCAGTACTTC; CDR3 protein: CATSREREEAYEQYF
D gene: .; V gene: TRBV20-1; J gene: TRBJ2-7; clone size: .; CDR3 DNA: TGCAGTGCCCGGGGGGAGCAGTACTTC; CDR3 protein: CSARGEQYF
D gene: TRBD1; V gene: TRBV4-3; J gene: TRBJ2-3; clone size: .; CDR3 DNA: TGCGCCAGCAGCCAAGACTTAGAGACAGGGGGGACAGATACGCAGTATTTT; CDR3 protein: CASSQDLETGGTDTQYF
D gene: .; V gene: TRBV11-1; J gene: TRBJ1-1; clone size: .; CDR3 DNA: TGTGCCAGCAGCTTATTATTCTCGTGTAGGGGCTCGATCCCTGAAGCTTTCTTT; CDR3 protein: CASSLLFSCRGSIPEAFF
D gene: .; V gene: TRBV12-5; J gene: TRBJ2-1; clone size: .; CDR3 DNA: TGTGCTAGTGCCATAGGCGGGCGGACTCCCTCCTACAATGAGCAGTTCTTC; CDR3 protein: CASAIGGRTPSYNEQFF
D gene: TRBD2; V gene: TRBV13; J gene: TRBJ2-5; clone size: .; CDR3 DNA: TGTGCCAGCAGCTTGGCTAGCGGGGAGGGTCTGAGTAAGACCCAGTACTTC; CDR3 protein: CASSLASGEGLSKTQYF
D gene: .; V gene: TRBV10-1; J gene: TRBJ2-6; clone size: .; CDR3 DNA: TGCGCCAGCGCAGGGTTTGGGGCCAACGTCCTGACTTTC; CDR3 protein: CASAGFGANVLTF
D gene: .; V gene: TRBV5-4; J gene: TRBJ2-2; clone size: .; CDR3 DNA: TGTGCCAGCAGCTTGGCCTCGGGCGGGAACTACACCGGGGAGCTGTTTTTT; CDR3 protein: CASSLASGGNYTGELFF
D gene: .; V gene: TRBV14; J gene: TRBJ2-1; clone size: once; CDR3 DNA: TGTGCCAGCAGCCTCCGGACTGCGGATTTCAATGAGCAGTTCTTC; CDR3 protein: CASSLRTADFNEQFF
D gene: .; V gene: TRBV4-3; J gene: TRBJ1-1; clone size: .; CDR3 DNA: TGCGCCAGCAGCCAAGACCCCTGGGTACGGGGGGGCACTGAAGCTTTCTTT; CDR3 protein: CASSQDPWVRGGTEAFF
D gene: TRBD2; V gene: TRBV2; J gene: TRBJ2-3; clone size: .; CDR3 DNA: TGTGCCAGCAGTAGACTAGCGGGGGGCACAGATACGCAGTATTTT; CDR3 protein: CASSRLAGGTDTQYF
D gene: .; V gene: TRBV6-5; J gene: TRBJ2-5; clone size: few; CDR3 DNA: TGTGCCAGCAGTTGCCGACTTGGCGCGGGTCAAGAGACCCAGTACTTC; CDR3 protein: CASSCRLGAGQETQYF
D gene: .; V gene: TRBV6-6; J gene: TRBJ2-7; clone size: .; CDR3 DNA: TGTGCCAGCAGGACGATCCGGGACAACTCCTACGAGCAGTACTTC; CDR3 protein: CASRTIRDNSYEQYF
D gene: .; V gene: TRBV15; J gene: TRBJ2-4; clone size: .; CDR3 DNA: TGTGCCACCAGCGGTACAAACACCCCGGGGGCCAAAAACATTCAGTACTTC; CDR3 protein: CATSGTNTPGAKNIQYF
D gene: .; V gene: TRBV7-9; J gene: TRBJ2-5; clone size: .; CDR3 DNA: TGTGCCAGCAGCTTAGCGAAGGCTAGCGCCCATTACCAAGAGACCCAGTACTTC; CDR3 protein: CASSLAKASAHYQETQYF
D gene: TRBD1; V gene: TRBV7-8; J gene: TRBJ2-7; clone size: few; CDR3 DNA: TGTGCCAGCAGCCGGACAGGGCTCGACGAGCAGTACTTC; CDR3 protein: CASSRTGLDEQYF
D gene: TRBD1; V gene: TRBV7-9; J gene: TRBJ2-1; clone size: .; CDR3 DNA: TGTGCCAGCAGCCCGCGGACAGGGGCCCCCGGCTCCTACAATGAGCAGTTCTTC; CDR3 protein: CASSPRTGAPGSYNEQFF
D gene: .; V gene: TRBV30; J gene: TRBJ1-1; clone size: few; CDR3 DNA: TGTGCCTGGGAACGGACGGGGAGGAACACTGAAGCTTTCTTT; CDR3 protein: CAWERTGRNTEAFF
D gene: .; V gene: TRBV29-1; J gene: TRBJ2-1; clone size: .; CDR3 DNA: TGCAGCGTTGGAGTAGATTTCTACAATGAGCAGTTCTTC; CDR3 protein: CSVGVDFYNEQFF
D gene: .; V gene: TRBV5-5; J gene: TRBJ1-1; clone size: .; CDR3 DNA: TGTGCCAGCAGCCCGGACCCGAGGGACACTGAAGCTTTCTTT; CDR3 protein: CASSPDPRDTEAFF
D gene: TRBD1; V gene: TRBV11-3; J gene: TRBJ1-1; clone size: .; CDR3 DNA: TGTGCCAGCAGCCCGCAGACTCCCCCCGGGGGCAGGGGGTGGCCTGAAGCTTTCTTT; CDR3 protein: CASSPQTPPGGRGWPEAFF
D gene: TRBD1; V gene: TRBV6-5; J gene: TRBJ2-7; clone size: .; CDR3 DNA: TGTGCCAGCAGGCCGTCCGGACAGGGCCCATACGAGCAGTACTTC; CDR3 protein: CASRPSGQGPYEQYF
D gene: .; V gene: TRBV28; J gene: TRBJ2-7; clone size: .; CDR3 DNA: TGTGCCAGCACTCAAAGGGGCACTCTCTACGAGCAGTACTTC; CDR3 protein: CASTQRGTLYEQYF
D gene: .; V gene: TRBV7-2; J gene: TRBJ1-2; clone size: .; CDR3 DNA: TGTGCCAGCAGCTCCTTGTTTCATGGCTACACCTTC; CDR3 protein: CASSSLFHGYTF
D gene: .; V gene: TRBV4-2; J gene: TRBJ1-4; clone size: once; CDR3 DNA: TGTGCCAGCAGCCAAGGACTGGTACGGGAAAAACTGTTTTTT; CDR3 protein: CASSQGLVREKLFF
D gene: TRBD1; V gene: TRBV28; J gene: TRBJ2-7; clone size: .; CDR3 DNA: TGTGCCAGCAGCCAGGACAGGGGCGTCTCCTACGAGCAGTACTTC; CDR3 protein: CASSQDRGVSYEQYF
D gene: .; V gene: TRBV10-3; J gene: TRBJ2-2; clone size: .; CDR3 DNA: TGTGCCATCAGTGAGTTGGGCATCAACACCGGGGAGCTGTTTTTT; CDR3 protein: CAISELGINTGELFF
D gene: .; V gene: TRBV4-1; J gene: TRBJ1-2; clone size: .; CDR3 DNA: TGCGCCAGCAGCCAAGATAGAGGGTGGGGAGTGTATGGCTACACCTTC; CDR3 protein: CASSQDRGWGVYGYTF
D gene: .; V gene: TRBV6-1; J gene: TRBJ2-7; clone size: once; CDR3 DNA: TGTGCCAGCAGTGAACACAGGGGACTTACCCCCTACGAGCAGTACTTC; CDR3 protein: CASSEHRGLTPYEQYF
D gene: TRBD2; V gene: TRBV5-4; J gene: TRBJ2-7; clone size: .; CDR3 DNA: TGTGCCAGCAGCTACTCTAGCGGGAAGAGCTCCTACGAGCAGTACTTC; CDR3 protein: CASSYSSGKSSYEQYF
D gene: TRBD1; V gene: TRBV19; J gene: TRBJ2-5; clone size: few; CDR3 DNA: TGTGCCAGTAGTATGACAGGGCAACAAGAGACCCAGTACTTC; CDR3 protein: CASSMTGQQETQYF
D gene: .; V gene: TRBV7-6; J gene: TRBJ1-2; clone size: few; CDR3 DNA: TGTGCCAGCAGCCTAGGGGTCGACAGTAACTATGGCTACACCTTC; CDR3 protein: CASSLGVDSNYGYTF
D gene: TRBD2; V gene: TRBV5-1; J gene: TRBJ2-2; clone size: .; CDR3 DNA: TGCGCCAGCAGCTTAAGCGGGGGAGACACCGGGGAGCTGTTTTTT; CDR3 protein: CASSLSGGDTGELFF